The following is a TCR beta chain sequence with its context. The antigen remains undetermined. CD45RO-negative, CCR7-positively selected cells formed the naive CD8 fraction, excluding terminally differentiated effector memory CD45RA+ cells. This entry belongs to a study of shared clonotypes between healthy human individuals. Points from the study as a whole: When naive CD4 clonotypes were compared across a few donors, about 4.9% were shared. Measured sharing among donors was expected to vary with sequencing depth.

Deep level was the assay's run setting. The authors distributed each subset's genomic DNA evenly over several immunoSEQ plates. Sequencing was performed with immunoSEQ multiplex PCR; in TCRdb, only in-frame clones are kept and a portion is missing. The sample shows around 600,000 clones, more than 95% of them seen only once. CDR1 and CDR2 (germline): SEHNR, FQNEAQ (reference sequence). The CDR3 is 14 residues long. V gave up 3 bases and J gave up 0 bases, with 8 bases separating them. The TCR was taken from a man under 40 in good health. Input material: naive CD8+ T cells sorted from blood. The chain carries TRBV7-9 and TRBJ1-2, with D hard to call. The CDR3 DNA reads as TGTGCCAGCAGCTTTCGGTCGGCTAACTATGGCTACACCTTC. Translating it yields CASSFRSANYGYTF. Full variable domain (remainder filled in from reference TRBV7-9 and TRBJ1-2): DTGVSQNPRHKITKRGQNVTFRCDPISEHNRLYWYRQTLGQGPEFLTYFQNEAQLEKSRLLSDRFSAERPKGSFSTLEIQRTEQGDSAMYLCASSFRSANYGYTFGSGTRLTVV.